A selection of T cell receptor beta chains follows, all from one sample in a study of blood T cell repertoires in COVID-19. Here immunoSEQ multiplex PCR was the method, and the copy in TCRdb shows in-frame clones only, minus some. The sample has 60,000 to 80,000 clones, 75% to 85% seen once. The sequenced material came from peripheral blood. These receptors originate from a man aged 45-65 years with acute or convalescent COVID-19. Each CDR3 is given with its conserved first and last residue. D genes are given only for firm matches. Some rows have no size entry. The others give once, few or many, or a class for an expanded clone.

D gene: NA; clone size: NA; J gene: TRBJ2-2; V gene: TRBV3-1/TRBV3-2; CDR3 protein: CASSQDPGEGTGELFF; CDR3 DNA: TGTGCCAGCAGCCAAGATCCGGGAGAGGGCACCGGGGAGCTGTTTTTT
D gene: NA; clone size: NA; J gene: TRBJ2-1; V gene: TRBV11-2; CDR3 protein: CAVGTGEQFF; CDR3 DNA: TGTGCCGTGGGCACCGGTGAGCAGTTCTTC
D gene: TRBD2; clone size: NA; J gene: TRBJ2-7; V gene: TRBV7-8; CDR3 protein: CASSLSVTSGGSGYEQYF; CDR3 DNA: TGTGCCAGCAGCTTATCGGTAACTAGCGGGGGGTCAGGCTACGAGCAGTACTTC
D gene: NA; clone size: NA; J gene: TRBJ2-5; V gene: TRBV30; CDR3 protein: CAGHYHRTGRETQYF; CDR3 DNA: TGTGCCGGGCACTACCACCGGACGGGGAGGGAGACCCAGTACTTC
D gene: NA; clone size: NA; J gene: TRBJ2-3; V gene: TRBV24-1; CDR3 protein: CATSDVGEADTQYF; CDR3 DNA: TGTGCCACCAGTGATGTCGGGGAGGCAGATACGCAGTATTTT
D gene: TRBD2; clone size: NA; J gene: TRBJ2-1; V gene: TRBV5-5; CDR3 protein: CASSPGLAENEQFF; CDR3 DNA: TGTGCCAGCAGCCCCGGACTAGCGGAGAATGAGCAGTTCTTC
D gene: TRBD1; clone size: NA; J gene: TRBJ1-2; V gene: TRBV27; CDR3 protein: CASSLSGQGAGYGYTF; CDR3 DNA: TGTGCCAGCAGTTTATCGGGACAGGGGGCCGGCTATGGCTACACCTTC
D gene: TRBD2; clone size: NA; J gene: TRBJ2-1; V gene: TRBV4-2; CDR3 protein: CASSPQGMTGGPGNEQFF; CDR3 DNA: TGTGCCAGCAGCCCACAAGGGATGACGGGGGGGCCGGGCAATGAGCAGTTCTTC
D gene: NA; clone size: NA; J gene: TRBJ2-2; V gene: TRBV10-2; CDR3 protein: CASRSSSAGELFF; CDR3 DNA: TGCGCCAGCCGTAGTAGCTCGGCCGGGGAGCTGTTTTTT
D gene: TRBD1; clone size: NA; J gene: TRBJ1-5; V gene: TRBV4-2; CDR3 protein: CASSRTGDSNQPQHF; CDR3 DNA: TGTGCCAGCAGCAGGACAGGGGATAGCAATCAGCCCCAGCATTTT
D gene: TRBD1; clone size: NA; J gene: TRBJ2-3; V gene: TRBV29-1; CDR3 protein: CSARTGSTDTQYF; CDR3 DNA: TGCAGCGCCCGGACAGGGTCGACAGATACGCAGTATTTT
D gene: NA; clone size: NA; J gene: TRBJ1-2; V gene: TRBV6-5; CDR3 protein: CASSYSGLHYGYTF; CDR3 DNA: TGTGCCAGCAGTTACTCGGGGCTCCACTATGGCTACACCTTC
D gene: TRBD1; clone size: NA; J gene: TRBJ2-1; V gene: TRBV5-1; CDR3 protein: CASRQGQGAYNEQFF; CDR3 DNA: TGCGCCAGCCGACAGGGACAGGGGGCTTACAATGAGCAGTTCTTC
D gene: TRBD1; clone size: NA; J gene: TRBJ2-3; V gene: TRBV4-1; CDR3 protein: CASSQEPHRGDTQYF; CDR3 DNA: TGCGCCAGCAGCCAAGAGCCACACAGGGGAGATACGCAGTATTTT
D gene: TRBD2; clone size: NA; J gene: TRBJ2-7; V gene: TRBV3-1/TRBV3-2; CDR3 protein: CASSQSLAGGQIRYEQYF; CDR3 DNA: TGTGCCAGCAGCCAATCACTAGCGGGGGGGCAGATACGCTACGAGCAGTACTTC
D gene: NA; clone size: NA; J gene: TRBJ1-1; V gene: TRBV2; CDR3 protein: CASSEERNTEAFF; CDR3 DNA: TGTGCCAGCAGTGAAGAGAGGAACACTGAAGCTTTCTTT
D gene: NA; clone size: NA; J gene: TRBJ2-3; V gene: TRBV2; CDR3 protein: CASMGGPEDTQYF; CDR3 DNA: TGTGCCAGCATGGGGGGGCCTGAAGATACGCAGTATTTT
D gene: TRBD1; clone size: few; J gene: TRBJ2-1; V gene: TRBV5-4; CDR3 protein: CASSSQRQGFNEQFF; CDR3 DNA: TGTGCCAGCAGCTCACAGAGACAGGGGTTCAATGAGCAGTTCTTC
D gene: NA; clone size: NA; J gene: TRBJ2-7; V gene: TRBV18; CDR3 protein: CASSSSQGYEQYF; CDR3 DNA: TGTGCCAGCTCAAGTTCCCAGGGCTACGAGCAGTACTTC
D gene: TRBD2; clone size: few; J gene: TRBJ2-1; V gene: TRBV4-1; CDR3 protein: CASSQSTSGGAGDEQFF; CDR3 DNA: TGCGCCAGCAGCCAATCCACTAGCGGGGGGGCCGGGGATGAGCAGTTCTTC
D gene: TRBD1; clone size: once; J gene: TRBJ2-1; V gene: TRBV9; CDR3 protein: CASSGGTGGYNEQFF; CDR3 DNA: TGTGCCAGCAGCGGAGGGACAGGGGGTTACAATGAGCAGTTCTTC
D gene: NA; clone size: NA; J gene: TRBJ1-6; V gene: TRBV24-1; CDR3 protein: CATPWGRRSYNSPLHF; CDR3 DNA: TGTGCCACCCCTTGGGGGAGGAGGTCCTATAATTCACCCCTCCACTTT
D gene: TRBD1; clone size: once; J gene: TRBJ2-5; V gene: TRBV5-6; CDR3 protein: CASSFGSGQTQETQYF; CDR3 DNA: TGTGCCAGCAGCTTTGGATCGGGACAGACCCAAGAGACCCAGTACTTC